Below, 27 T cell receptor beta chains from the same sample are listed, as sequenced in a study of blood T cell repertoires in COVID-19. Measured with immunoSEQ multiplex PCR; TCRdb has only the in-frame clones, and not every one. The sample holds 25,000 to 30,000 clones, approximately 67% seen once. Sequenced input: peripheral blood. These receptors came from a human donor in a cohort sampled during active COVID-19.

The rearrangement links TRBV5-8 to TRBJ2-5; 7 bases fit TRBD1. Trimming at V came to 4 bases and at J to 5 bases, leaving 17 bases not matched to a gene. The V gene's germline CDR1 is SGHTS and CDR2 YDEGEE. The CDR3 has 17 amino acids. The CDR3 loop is CASSRKGSRGWRETQYF. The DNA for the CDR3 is TGTGCCAGCAGCAGGAAGGGGTCCAGGGGGTGGCGTGAGACCCAGTACTTC.

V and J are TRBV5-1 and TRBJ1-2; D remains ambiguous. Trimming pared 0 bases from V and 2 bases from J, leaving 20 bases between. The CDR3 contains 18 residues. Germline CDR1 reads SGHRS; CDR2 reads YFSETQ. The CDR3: CASSLAWNSRGVNYGYTF. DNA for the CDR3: TGCGCCAGCAGCTTGGCCTGGAACAGTCGGGGAGTCAACTATGGCTACACCTTC.

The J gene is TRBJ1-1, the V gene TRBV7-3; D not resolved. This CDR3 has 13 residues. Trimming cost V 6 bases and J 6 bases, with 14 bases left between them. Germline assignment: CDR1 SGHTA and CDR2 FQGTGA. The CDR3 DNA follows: TGTGCCAGCAGATCCCAGCCGGACTCTGAAGCTTTCTTT. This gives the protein CASRSQPDSEAFF.

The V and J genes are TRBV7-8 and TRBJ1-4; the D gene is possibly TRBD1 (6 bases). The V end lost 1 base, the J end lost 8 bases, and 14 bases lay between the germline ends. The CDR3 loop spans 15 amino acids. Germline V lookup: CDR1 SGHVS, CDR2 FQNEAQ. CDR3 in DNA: TGTGCCAGCAGCTTAGTCCCCAGGGGTGACGAAAAACTGTTTTTT. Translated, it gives CASSLVPRGDEKLFF.

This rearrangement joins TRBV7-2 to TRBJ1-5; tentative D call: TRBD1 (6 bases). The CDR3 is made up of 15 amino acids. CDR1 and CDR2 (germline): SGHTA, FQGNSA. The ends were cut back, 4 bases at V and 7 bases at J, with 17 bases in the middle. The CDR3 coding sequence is TGTGCCAGCAGCTCAAATCTCCAGGGGATCCAGCCCCAGCATTTT. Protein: CASSSNLQGIQPQHF. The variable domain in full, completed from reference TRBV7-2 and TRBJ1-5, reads GAGVSQSPSNKVTEKGKDVELRCDPISGHTALYWYRQSLGQGLEFLIYFQGNSAPDKSGLPSDRFSAERTGGSVSTLTIQRTQQEDSAVYLCASSSNLQGIQPQHFGDGTRLSIL.

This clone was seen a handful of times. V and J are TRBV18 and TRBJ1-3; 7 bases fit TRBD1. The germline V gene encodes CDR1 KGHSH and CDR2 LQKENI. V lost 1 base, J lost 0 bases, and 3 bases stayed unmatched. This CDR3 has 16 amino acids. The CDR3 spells CASSPQGASSGNTIYF. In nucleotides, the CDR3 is TGTGCCAGCTCACCACAGGGGGCGAGCTCTGGAAACACCATATATTTT.

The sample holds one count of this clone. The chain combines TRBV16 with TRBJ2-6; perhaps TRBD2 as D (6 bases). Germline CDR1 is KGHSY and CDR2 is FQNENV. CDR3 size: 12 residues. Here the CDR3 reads CASDYGANVLTF. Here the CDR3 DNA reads TGTGCTTCGGACTACGGGGCCAACGTCCTGACTTTC.

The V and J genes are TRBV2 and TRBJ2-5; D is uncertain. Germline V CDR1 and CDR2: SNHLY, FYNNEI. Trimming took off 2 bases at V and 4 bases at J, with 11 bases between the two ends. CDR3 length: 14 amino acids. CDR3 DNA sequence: TGTGCCAGCAGTGAATCAGCGCCCAGAGAGACCCAGTACTTC. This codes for CASSESAPRETQYF.

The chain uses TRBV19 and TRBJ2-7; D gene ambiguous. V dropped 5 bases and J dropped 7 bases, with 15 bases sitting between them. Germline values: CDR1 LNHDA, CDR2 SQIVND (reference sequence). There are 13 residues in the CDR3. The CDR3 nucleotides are TGTGCCAGTAGTCCGCCTGGCCCCTGGGAGCAGTACTTC. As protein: CASSPPGPWEQYF.

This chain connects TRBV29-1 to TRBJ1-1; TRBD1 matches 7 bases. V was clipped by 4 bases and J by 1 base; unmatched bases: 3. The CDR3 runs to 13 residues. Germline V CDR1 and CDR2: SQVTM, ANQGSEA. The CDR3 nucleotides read TGCAGCGTTGGACAGGGCAGGAACACTGAAGCTTTCTTT. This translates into CSVGQGRNTEAFF.

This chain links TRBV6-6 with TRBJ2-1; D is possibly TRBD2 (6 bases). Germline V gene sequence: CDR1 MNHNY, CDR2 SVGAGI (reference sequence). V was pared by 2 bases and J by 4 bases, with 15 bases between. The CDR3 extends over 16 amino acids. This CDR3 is CASSYPRSLAYNEQFF. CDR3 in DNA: TGTGCCAGCAGTTACCCCCGAAGTCTAGCGTACAATGAGCAGTTCTTC.

The CDR3 here is CASSTRQGPISGANVLTF. Here the CDR3 DNA reads TGTGCCAGCAGCACCAGACAGGGACCAATCTCTGGGGCCAACGTCCTGACTTTC. The chain recombines TRBV11-3 with TRBJ2-6, with TRBD1 matching over 7 bases. This CDR3 contains 18 residues. J lost 0 bases, V lost 5 bases, and 10 bases had no gene match. Germline CDR1 SGHNT, CDR2 YENEEA.

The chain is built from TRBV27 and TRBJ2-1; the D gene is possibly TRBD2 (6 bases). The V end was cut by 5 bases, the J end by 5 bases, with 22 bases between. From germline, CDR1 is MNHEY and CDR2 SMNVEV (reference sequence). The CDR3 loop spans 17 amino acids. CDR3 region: CASSPDSGTWKHNEQFF. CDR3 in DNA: TGTGCCAGCAGTCCGGATAGCGGAACCTGGAAGCACAATGAGCAGTTCTTC.

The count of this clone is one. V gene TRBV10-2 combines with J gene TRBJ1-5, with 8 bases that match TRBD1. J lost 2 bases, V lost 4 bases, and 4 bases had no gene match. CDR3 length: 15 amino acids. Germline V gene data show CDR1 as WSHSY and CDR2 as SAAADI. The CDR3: CASSAGGAGNQPQHF. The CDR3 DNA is TGCGCCAGCAGTGCAGGGGGCGCCGGCAATCAGCCCCAGCATTTT.

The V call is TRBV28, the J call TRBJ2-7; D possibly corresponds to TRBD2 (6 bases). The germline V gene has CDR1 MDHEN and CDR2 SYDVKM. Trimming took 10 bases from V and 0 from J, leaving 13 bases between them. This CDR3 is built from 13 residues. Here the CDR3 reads CATAGFSSYEQYF. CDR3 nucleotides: TGTGCCACCGCGGGATTTTCCTCCTACGAGCAGTACTTC.

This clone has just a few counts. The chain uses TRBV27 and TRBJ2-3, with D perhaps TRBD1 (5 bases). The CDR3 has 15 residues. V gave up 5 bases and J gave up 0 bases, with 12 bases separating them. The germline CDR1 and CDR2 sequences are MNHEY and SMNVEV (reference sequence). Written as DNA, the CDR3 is TGTGCCAGCAGTGGGGCGGTTCCTAGCACAGATACGCAGTATTTT. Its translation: CASSGAVPSTDTQYF.

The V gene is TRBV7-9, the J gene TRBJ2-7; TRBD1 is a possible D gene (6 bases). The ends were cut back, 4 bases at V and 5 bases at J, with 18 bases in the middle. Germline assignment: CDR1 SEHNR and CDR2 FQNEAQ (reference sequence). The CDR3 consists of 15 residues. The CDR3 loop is CASSSSGDFLNEQYF. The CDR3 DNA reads TGTGCCAGCAGCTCATCAGGGGATTTCCTGAACGAGCAGTACTTC.

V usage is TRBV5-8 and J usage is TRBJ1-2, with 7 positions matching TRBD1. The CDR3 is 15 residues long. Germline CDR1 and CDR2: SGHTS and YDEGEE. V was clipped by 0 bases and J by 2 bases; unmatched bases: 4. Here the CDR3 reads CASSLETGWNYGYTF. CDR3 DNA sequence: TGTGCCAGCAGCTTGGAGACAGGGTGGAACTATGGCTACACCTTC.

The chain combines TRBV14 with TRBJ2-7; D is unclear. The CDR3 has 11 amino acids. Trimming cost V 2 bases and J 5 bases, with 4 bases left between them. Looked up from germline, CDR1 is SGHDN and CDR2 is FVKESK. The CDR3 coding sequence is TGTGCCAGCAGCCAATTAGACGAGCAGTACTTC. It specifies CASSQLDEQYF. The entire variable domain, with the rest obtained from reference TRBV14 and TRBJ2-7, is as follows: EAGVTQFPSHSVIEKGQTVTLRCDPISGHDNLYWYRRVMGKEIKFLLHFVKESKQDESGMPNNRFLAERTGGTYSTLKVQPAELEDSGVYFCASSQLDEQYFGPGTRLTVT.

The CDR3 protein is CASSYSRPSGSHEQFF. CDR3 in DNA: TGTGCCAGCAGTTACTCGAGGCCTAGCGGGAGCCATGAGCAGTTCTTC. The chain employs TRBV6-2 or TRBV6-3 and TRBJ2-1; 10 bases agree with TRBD2. CDR1 is MNHEY, CDR2 SVGEGT, per germline. The CDR3 contains 16 residues. V shed 0 bases and J 8 bases; nucleotides not matched to a gene: 7.

As DNA, the CDR3 is TGTGCCAGCAGTTATGAGGAAGGCGGGGAGCTGTTTTTT. As protein: CASSYEEGGELFF. J is TRBJ2-2 and V is TRBV6-5; D gene uncertain. V lost 3 bases, J lost 7 bases, and 9 bases lay in between. The CDR3 extends over 13 amino acids. Germline V lookup: CDR1 MNHEY, CDR2 SVGAGI.

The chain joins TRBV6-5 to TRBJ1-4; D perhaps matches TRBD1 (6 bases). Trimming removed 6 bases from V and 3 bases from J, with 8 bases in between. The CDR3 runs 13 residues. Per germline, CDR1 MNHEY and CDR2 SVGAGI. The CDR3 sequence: CASRTGSNEKLFF. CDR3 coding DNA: TGTGCCAGCAGAACAGGGTCTAATGAAAAACTGTTTTTT.

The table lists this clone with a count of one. The CDR3 loop is CASSPDRGGYTF. CDR3 in DNA: TGCGCCAGCAGCCCAGACAGGGGCGGCTACACCTTC. The J gene is TRBJ1-2, the V gene TRBV5-1, with 8 bases aligning to TRBD1. This CDR3 is built from 12 residues. V was clipped by 4 bases and J by 8 bases; unmatched bases: 4. Germline V lookup: CDR1 SGHRS, CDR2 YFSETQ.

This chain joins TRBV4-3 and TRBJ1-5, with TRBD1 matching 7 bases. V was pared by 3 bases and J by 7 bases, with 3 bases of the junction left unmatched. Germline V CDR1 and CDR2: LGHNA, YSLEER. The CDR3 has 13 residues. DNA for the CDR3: TGCGCCAGCAGCCACGACAGGGAGCAGCCCCAGCATTTT. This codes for CASSHDREQPQHF.

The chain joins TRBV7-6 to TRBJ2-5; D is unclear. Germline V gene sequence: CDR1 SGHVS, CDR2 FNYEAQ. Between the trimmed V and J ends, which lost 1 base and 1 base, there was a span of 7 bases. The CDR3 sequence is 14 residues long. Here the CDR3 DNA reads TGTGCCAGCAGCTTAGGCAGGCTCCAAGAGACCCAGTACTTC. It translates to CASSLGRLQETQYF.

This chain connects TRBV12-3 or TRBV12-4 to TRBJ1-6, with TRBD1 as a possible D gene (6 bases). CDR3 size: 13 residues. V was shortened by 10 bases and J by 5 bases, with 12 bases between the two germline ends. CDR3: CATTRGNNSPLHF. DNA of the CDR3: TGTGCCACCACCAGGGGTAATAATTCACCCCTCCACTTT.

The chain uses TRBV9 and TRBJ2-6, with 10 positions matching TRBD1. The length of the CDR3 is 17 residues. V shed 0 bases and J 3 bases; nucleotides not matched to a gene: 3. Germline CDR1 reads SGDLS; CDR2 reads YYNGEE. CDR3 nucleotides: TGTGCCAGCAGCGTAGGACAGGGGGCTGGTGGGGCCAACGTCCTGACTTTC. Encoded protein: CASSVGQGAGGANVLTF.